This passage covers 9 T cell receptor beta chains from one sample sequenced in a study of CD8 T cells in ankylosing spondylitis. MiXCR, run by TCRdb on the 5' RACE reads, gives a single entry per CDR3 protein. This table has over 700,000 distinct CDR3 sequences, 15% to 20% appearing once. Their cognate antigens are unknown. Broader study findings: Blood of patients with ankylosing spondylitis appeared to be characterized by a TCR beta motif of several highly homologous variants.

Sequencing input: blood, either unsorted or a sorted T cell fraction (not recorded which). These receptor sequences come from a male donor with ankylosing spondylitis.

The CDR3 here is CSVERGDSDEQYF. CDR3 coding DNA: TGCAGCGTCGAACGGGGGGACTCGGACGAGCAGTACTTC. V and J are TRBV29-1 and TRBJ2-7; 7 nucleotides agree with TRBD2. The J segment lost 5 bases and the V segment lost 6 bases, leaving 10 bases of the junction unmatched. Germline CDR1 is SQVTM and CDR2 is ANQGSEA. The CDR3 is 13 residues long.

A few counts support this clonotype. The CDR3: CSARDKGGGANGYEQYF. As DNA, the CDR3 is TGCAGTGCTAGAGATAAAGGCGGGGGGGCCAATGGCTACGAGCAGTACTTC. The rearrangement links TRBV20-1 to TRBJ2-7; 9 positions agree with TRBD2. The CDR3 consists of 17 residues. Germline CDR1 reads DFQATT; CDR2 reads SNEGSKA (reference sequence). V lost 0 bases, J lost 3 bases, and 12 bases stayed unmatched.

This clonotype was detected once. The chain links TRBV6-1 to TRBJ1-5; D call uncertain. Germline assignment: CDR1 MNHNS and CDR2 SASEGT. This CDR3 region has 15 residues. Trimming took off 3 bases at V and 4 bases at J, with 13 bases between the two ends. CDR3 nucleotides: TGTGCCAGCAGTGAGGGTCGGCGGGAAAATCAGCCCCAGCATTTT. Amino acid sequence: CASSEGRRENQPQHF.

J is TRBJ2-1 and V is TRBV11-3, with 12 positions matching TRBD2. The V gene end was trimmed by 5 bases and the J gene end by 10 bases; junction bases not matched to a gene: 12. Germline V CDR1 and CDR2: SGHNT, YENEEA. There are 16 residues in the CDR3. In nucleotides, the CDR3 is TGTGCCAGCAGCGGGAGACTAGCGGGGGTGAGTGGGGAGCAGTTCTTC. Residues: CASSGRLAGVSGEQFF.

The V call is TRBV4-2, the J call TRBJ2-3, with D perhaps TRBD2 (6 bases). V was trimmed by 4 bases and J by 3 bases, leaving 14 bases between them. The CDR3 loop spans 15 amino acids. Germline V lookup: CDR1 LGHNA, CDR2 YNFKEQ. This chain's CDR3 is CASSPHGSGTDTQYF. CDR3 DNA: TGTGCCAGCAGCCCCCACGGGAGTGGGACAGATACGCAGTATTTT.

This rearrangement joins TRBV6-4 to TRBJ2-1; D is ambiguous. Germline V gives CDR1 MRHNA, CDR2 SNTAGT. There are 13 residues in the CDR3. Trimming removed 3 bases from V and 7 bases from J, with 10 bases in between. The CDR3 coding sequence is TGTGCCAGCAGTGATTGGCCCCTTAATGAGCAGTTCTTC. This gives the protein CASSDWPLNEQFF.

This clonotype has more than one count but fewer than ten. The gene calls are TRBV7-2 and TRBJ1-2; 7 nucleotides align to TRBD1. The ends lost 11 bases at V and 0 bases at J; junction bases unmatched: 6. Germline-derived CDR1 and CDR2 are SGHTA and FQGNSA. The CDR3 has 13 residues. The CDR3 DNA follows: TGTGCCCGCAACAGGGGATCTAACTATGGCTACACCTTC. Protein: CARNRGSNYGYTF.

V gene TRBV28 combines with J gene TRBJ2-7; D not certain. Trimming took 6 bases from V and 3 from J, leaving 12 bases between them. Germline loops: CDR1 MDHEN, CDR2 SYDVKM. This CDR3 has 13 amino acids. The CDR3: CASRKEILYEQYF. As DNA, the CDR3 is TGTGCCAGCAGAAAGGAAATACTCTACGAGCAGTACTTC.

The V gene is TRBV20-1, the J gene TRBJ2-7; D is possibly TRBD1 (6 bases). Between the trimmed V and J ends, which lost 4 bases and 3 bases, there was a span of 16 bases. CDR1 DFQATT and CDR2 SNEGSKA come from the germline V gene (reference sequence). This CDR3 is 14 amino acids long. CDR3 nucleotides: TGCAGTGCTAAGGAGCATGGACAGAACTACGAGCAGTACTTC. The encoded protein is CSAKEHGQNYEQYF.